This note documents a single TCR beta chain sequence. This entry is derived from a study of cytomegalovirus exposure and HLA in healthy donors. 60 Vbeta and 13 Jbeta primers were used in PCR. Clones were read by immunoSEQ multiplex PCR, and TCRdb kept only the in-frame ones, dropping some. The sample consists of 85,000 to 130,000 clones, roughly 82% of them appearing once. CDR3 length: 12 residues. Germline V CDR1 and CDR2: SEHNR, FQNEAQ (reference sequence). V lost 6 bases, J lost 5 bases, and 10 bases lay in between. This chain uses TRBV7-9 with TRBJ2-5; TRBD1 is a possible D gene (5 bases). The sample was PBMCs. The sequence was obtained from a man aged 50 to 59 in good health and CMV-seronegative. The CDR3 bases are TGTGCCAGCAGGGGGCTCGACGAGACCCAGTACTTC. Translating gives CASRGLDETQYF.